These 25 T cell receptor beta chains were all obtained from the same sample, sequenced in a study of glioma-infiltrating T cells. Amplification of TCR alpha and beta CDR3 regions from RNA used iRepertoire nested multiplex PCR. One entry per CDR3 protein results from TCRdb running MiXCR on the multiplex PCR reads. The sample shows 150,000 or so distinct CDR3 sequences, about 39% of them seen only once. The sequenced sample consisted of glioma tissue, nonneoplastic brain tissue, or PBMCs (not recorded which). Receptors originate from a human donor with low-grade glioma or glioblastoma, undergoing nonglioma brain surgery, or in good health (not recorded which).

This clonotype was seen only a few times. The CDR3 here is CSGTGLAYEQYF. The CDR3 DNA sequence: TGCAGTGGGACGGGACTAGCGTACGAGCAGTACTTC. The J gene is TRBJ2-7, the V gene TRBV20-1, with 10 nucleotides matching TRBD2. Losses at the gene ends were 7 bases for V and 4 bases for J; bases not matched to a gene: 4. The CDR3 runs to 12 residues. Germline loops: CDR1 DFQATT, CDR2 SNEGSKA (reference sequence).

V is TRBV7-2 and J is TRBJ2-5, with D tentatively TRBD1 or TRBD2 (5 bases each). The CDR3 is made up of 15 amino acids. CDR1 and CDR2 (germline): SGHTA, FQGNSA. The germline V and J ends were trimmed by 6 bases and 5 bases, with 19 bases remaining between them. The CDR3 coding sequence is TGTGCCAGCAGTAAATACCGGGACCCGAGTGAGACCCAGTACTTC. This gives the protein CASSKYRDPSETQYF.

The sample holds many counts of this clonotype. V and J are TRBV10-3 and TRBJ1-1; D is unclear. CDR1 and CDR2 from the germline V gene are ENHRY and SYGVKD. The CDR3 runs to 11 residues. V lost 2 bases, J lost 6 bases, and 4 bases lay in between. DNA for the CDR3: TGTGCCATCAGTGAGGGATCTGAAGCTTTCTTT. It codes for CAISEGSEAFF.

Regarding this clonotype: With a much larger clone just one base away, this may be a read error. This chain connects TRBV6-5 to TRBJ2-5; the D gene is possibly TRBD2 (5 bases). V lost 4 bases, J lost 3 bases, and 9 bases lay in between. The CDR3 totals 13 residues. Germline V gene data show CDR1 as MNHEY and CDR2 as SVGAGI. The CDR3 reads CASSSPGKETQYF. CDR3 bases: TGTGCCAGCAGTTCGCCGGGAAAAGAGACCCAGTACTTC.

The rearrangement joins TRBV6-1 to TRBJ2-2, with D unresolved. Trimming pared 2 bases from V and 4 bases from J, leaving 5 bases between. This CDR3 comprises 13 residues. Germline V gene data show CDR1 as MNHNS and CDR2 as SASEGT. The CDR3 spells CASSESFTGELFF. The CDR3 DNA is TGTGCCAGCAGTGAATCTTTCACCGGGGAGCTGTTTTTT.

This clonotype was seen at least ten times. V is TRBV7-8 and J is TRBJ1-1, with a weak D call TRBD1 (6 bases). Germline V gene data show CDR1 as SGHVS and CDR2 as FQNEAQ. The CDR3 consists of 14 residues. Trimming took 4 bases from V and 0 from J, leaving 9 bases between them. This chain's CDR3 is CASSYGQMNTEAFF. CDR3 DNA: TGTGCCAGCAGCTATGGACAGATGAACACTGAAGCTTTCTTT.

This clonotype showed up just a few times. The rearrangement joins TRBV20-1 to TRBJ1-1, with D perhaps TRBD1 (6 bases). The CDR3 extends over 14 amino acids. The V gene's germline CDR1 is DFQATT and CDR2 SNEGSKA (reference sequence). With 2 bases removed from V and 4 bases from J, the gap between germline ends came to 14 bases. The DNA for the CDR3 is TGCAGTGCTAGAACAGGGAAGGGGCGCACTGAAGCTTTCTTT. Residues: CSARTGKGRTEAFF.

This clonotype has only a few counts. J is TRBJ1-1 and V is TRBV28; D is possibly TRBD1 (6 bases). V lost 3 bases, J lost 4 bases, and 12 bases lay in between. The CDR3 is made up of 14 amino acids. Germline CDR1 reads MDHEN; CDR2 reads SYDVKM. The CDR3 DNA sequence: TGTGCCAGCAGTTTGGTGGGGGCTCGCACTGAAGCTTTCTTT. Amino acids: CASSLVGARTEAFF.

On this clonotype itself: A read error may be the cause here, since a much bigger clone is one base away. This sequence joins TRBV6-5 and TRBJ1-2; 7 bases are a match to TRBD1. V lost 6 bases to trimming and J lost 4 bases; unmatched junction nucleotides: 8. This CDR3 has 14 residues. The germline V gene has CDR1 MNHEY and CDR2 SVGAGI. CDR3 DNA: TGTGCCAGCAGCTCAGGACAGGCATGCTATGGCTACACCTTC. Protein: CASSSGQACYGYTF.

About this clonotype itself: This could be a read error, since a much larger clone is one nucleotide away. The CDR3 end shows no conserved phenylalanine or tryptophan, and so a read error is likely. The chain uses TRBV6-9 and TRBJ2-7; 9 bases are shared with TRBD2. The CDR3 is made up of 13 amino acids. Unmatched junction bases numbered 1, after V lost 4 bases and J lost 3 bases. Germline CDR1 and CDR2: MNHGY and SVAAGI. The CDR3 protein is CASSLAGDYEQYL. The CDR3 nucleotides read TGTGCCAGCAGTTTAGCGGGGGACTACGAGCAGTACCTC.

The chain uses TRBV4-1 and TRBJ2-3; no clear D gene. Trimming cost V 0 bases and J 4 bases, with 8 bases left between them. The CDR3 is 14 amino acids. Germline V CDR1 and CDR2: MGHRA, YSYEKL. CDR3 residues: CASSQEPASDTQYF. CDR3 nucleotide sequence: TGCGCCAGCAGCCAAGAGCCCGCCTCAGATACGCAGTATTTT.

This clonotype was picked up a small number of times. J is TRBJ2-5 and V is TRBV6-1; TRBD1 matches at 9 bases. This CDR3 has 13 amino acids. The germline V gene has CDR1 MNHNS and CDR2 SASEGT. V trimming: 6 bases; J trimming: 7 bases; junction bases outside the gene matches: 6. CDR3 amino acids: CASRGDRAGTQYF. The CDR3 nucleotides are TGTGCCAGCAGAGGGGACAGGGCCGGGACCCAGTACTTC.

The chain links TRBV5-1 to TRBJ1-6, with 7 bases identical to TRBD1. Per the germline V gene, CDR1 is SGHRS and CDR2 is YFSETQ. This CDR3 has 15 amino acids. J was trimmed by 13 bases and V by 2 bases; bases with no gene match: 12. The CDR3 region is CASSFEGQGGRPLHF. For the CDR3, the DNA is TGCGCCAGCAGCTTCGAAGGGCAGGGGGGACGGCCCCTCCACTTT.

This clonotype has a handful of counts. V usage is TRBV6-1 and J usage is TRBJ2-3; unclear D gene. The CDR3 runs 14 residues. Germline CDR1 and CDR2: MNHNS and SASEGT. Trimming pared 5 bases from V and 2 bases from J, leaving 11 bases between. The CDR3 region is CASSYAADTDTQYF. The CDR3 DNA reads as TGTGCCAGCAGTTACGCGGCTGACACAGATACGCAGTATTTT.

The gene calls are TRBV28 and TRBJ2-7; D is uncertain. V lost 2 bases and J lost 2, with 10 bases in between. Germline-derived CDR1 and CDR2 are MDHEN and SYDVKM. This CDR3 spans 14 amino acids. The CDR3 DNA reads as TGTGCCAGCAGTTTACCTAGAATCACCTACGAGCAGTACTTC. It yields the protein CASSLPRITYEQYF.

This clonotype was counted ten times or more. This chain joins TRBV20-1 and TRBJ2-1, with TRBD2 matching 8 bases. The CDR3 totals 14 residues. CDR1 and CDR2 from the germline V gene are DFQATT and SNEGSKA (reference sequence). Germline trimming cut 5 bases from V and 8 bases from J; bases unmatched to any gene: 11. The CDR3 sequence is CSAPGGLVSDEQFF. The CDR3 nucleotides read TGCAGTGCTCCGGGGGGACTAGTTAGCGATGAGCAGTTCTTC.

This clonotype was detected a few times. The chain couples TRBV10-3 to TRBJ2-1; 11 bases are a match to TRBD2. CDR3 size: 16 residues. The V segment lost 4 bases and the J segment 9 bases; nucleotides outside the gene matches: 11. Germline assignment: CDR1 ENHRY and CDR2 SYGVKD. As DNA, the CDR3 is TGTGCCATCAGTGCGGCTAGCGGGAGGAGTCACGGTGAGCAGTTCTTC. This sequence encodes CAISAASGRSHGEQFF.

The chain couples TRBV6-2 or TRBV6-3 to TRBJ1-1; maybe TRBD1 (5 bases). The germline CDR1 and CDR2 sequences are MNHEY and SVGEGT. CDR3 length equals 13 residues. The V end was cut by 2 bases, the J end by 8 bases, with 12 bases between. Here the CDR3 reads CASSYHLQDEAFF. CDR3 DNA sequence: TGTGCCAGCAGTTACCACCTACAGGACGAAGCTTTCTTT.

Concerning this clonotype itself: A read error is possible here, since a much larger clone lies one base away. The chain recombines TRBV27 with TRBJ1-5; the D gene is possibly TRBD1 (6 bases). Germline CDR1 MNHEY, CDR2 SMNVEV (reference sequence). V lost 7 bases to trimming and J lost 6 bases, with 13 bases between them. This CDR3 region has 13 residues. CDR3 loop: CASIPGGPQPQHF. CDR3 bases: TGTGCCAGCATTCCCGGGGGGCCTCAGCCCCAGCATTTT.

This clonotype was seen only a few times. CDR3 region: CASSLNGNYGYTF. The CDR3 region has the DNA TGTGCCAGCAGTTTAAACGGAAATTATGGCTACACCTTC. The V gene is TRBV27, the J gene TRBJ1-2; D gene unclear. This CDR3 is 13 amino acids long. CDR1 MNHEY and CDR2 SMNVEV come from the germline V gene (reference sequence). The ends were cut back, 2 bases at V and 5 bases at J, with 9 bases in the middle.

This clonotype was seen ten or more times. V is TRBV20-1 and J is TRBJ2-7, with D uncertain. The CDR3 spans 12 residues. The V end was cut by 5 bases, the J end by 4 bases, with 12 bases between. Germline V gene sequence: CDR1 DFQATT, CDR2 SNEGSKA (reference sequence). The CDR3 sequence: CSALDHQYEQYF. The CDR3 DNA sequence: TGCAGTGCTTTGGACCATCAATACGAGCAGTACTTC.

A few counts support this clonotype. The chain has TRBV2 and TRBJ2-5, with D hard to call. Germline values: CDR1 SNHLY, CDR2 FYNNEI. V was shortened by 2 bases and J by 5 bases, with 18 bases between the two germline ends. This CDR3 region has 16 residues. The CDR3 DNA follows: TGTGCCAGCAGTGAAAATGGACGCTGGATGGGGGAGACCCAGTACTTC. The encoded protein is CASSENGRWMGETQYF.

The CDR3 coding sequence is TGTGCCAGCACCGTCTATCCGATCGATGAGCAGTTCTTC. Encoded protein: CASTVYPIDEQFF. V gene TRBV28 combines with J gene TRBJ2-1, with no clear D. Trimming cost V 7 bases and J 8 bases, with 15 bases left between them. Germline V lookup: CDR1 MDHEN, CDR2 SYDVKM. The CDR3 consists of 13 residues.

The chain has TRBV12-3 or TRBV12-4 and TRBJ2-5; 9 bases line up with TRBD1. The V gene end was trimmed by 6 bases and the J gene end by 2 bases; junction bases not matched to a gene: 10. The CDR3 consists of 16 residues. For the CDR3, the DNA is TGTGCCAGCAGCAGAGGGTTCGGGACAGGGCAAGAGACCCAGTACTTC. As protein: CASSRGFGTGQETQYF.

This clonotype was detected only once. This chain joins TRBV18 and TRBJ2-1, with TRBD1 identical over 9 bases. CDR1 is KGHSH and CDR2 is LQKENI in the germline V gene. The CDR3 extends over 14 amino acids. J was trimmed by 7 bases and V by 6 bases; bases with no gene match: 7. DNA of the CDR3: TGTGCCAGCTCCCCAGGACAGGGGTGGAATGAGCAGTTCTTC. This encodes CASSPGQGWNEQFF.